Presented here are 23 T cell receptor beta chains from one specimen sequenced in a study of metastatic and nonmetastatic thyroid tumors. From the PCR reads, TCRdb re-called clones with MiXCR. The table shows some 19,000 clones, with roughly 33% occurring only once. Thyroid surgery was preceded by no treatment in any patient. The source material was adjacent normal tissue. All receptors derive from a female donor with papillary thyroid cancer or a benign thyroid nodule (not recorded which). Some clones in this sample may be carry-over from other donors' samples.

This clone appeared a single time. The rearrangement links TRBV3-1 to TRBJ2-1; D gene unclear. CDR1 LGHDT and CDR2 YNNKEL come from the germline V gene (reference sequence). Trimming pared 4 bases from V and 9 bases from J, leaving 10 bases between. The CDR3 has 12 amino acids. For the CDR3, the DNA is TGTGCCAGCAGCCTCATAGCAGGTGAGCAGTTCTTC. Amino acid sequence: CASSLIAGEQFF.

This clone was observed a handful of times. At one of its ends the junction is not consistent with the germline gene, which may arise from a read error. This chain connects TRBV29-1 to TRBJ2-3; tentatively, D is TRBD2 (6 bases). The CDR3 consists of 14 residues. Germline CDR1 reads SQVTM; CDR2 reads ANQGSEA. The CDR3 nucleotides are TGCGGCGTAGACAGTACCACTAGCACAAATACGCAGTATTTT. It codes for CGVDSTTSTNTQYF.

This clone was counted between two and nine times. DNA for the CDR3: TGTGCCAGCAGTTATAAGGGGGATAACTATGGCTACACCTTC. As protein: CASSYKGDNYGYTF. The chain is built from TRBV6-5 and TRBJ1-2; D might be TRBD1 (6 bases). Trimming took off 3 bases at V and 1 base at J, with 9 bases between the two ends. This CDR3 comprises 14 residues. The germline V gene has CDR1 MNHEY and CDR2 SVGAGI.

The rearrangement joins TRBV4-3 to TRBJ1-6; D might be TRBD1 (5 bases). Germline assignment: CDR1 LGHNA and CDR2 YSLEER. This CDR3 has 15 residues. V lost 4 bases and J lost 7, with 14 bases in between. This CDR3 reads CASSLLGDVNSPLHF. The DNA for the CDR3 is TGCGCCAGCAGCCTATTAGGGGATGTGAATTCACCCCTCCACTTT.

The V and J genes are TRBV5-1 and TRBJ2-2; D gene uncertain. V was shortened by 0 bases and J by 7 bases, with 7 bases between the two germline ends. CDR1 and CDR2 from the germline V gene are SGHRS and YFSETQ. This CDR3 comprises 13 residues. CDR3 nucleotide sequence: TGCGCCAGCAGCTTGGACGTCGGCGGGGAGCTGTTTTTT. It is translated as CASSLDVGGELFF.

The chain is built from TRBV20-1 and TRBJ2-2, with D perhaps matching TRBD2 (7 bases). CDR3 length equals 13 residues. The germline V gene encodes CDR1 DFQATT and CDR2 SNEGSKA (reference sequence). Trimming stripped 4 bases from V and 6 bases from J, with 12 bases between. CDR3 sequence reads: CSAKGGDAGELFF. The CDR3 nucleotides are TGCAGTGCTAAGGGGGGGGACGCCGGGGAGCTGTTTTTT.

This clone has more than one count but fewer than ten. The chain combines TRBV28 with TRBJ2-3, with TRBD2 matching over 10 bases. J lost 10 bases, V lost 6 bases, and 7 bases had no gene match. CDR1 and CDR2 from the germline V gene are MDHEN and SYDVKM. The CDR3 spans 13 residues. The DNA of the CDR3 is TGTGCCAGCAGCTCGGGACTAGCGAACGCGCAGTATTTT. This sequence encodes CASSSGLANAQYF.

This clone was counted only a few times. The CDR3, as DNA: TGCGCCAGCAGCTTTACTAGCGGGAGAGGCACCGGGGAGCTGTTTTTT. Translating gives CASSFTSGRGTGELFF. The V and J genes are TRBV5-1 and TRBJ2-2; 11 positions match TRBD2. The V gene end was trimmed by 2 bases and the J gene end by 4 bases; junction bases not matched to a gene: 4. The CDR3 contains 16 residues. Germline V gene sequence: CDR1 SGHRS, CDR2 YFSETQ.

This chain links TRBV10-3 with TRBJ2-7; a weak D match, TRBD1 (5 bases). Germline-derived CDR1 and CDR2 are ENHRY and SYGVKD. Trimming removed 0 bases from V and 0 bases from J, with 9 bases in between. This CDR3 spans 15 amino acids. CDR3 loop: CAISESSGPSYEQYF. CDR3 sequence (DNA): TGTGCCATCAGTGAGTCGTCAGGGCCCTCCTACGAGCAGTACTTC.

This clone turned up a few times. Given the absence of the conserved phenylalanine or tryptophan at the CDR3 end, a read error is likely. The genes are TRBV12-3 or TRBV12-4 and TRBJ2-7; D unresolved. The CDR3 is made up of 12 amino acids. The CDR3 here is CASSLGSCEQYL. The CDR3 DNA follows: TGTGCCAGCAGTTTAGGGTCCTGCGAGCAGTACTTA.

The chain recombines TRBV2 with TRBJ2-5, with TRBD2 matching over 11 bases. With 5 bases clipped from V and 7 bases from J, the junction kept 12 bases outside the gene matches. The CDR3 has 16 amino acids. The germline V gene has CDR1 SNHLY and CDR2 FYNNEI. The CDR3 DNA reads TGTGCCAGCAGTACCACCGGGACTAGCGGAGATCTGACCCAGTACTTC. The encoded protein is CASSTTGTSGDLTQYF.

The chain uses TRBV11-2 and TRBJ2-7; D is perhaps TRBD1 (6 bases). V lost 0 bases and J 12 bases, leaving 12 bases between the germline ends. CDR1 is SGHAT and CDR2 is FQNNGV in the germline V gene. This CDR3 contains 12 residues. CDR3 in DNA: TGTGCCAGCAGCTTAGATCTTGGGACATTGTACTTC. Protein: CASSLDLGTLYF.

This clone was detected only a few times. The CDR3 loop is CASSWKGQALSYEQYF. The CDR3 region has the DNA TGTGCCAGCAGTTGGAAGGGACAGGCCCTCTCCTACGAGCAGTACTTC. The rearrangement links TRBV6-2 or TRBV6-3 to TRBJ2-7, with 8 bases fitting TRBD1. Per the germline V gene, CDR1 is MNHEY and CDR2 is SVGEGT. This CDR3 region has 16 residues. Unmatched junction bases numbered 8, after V lost 4 bases and J lost 0 bases.

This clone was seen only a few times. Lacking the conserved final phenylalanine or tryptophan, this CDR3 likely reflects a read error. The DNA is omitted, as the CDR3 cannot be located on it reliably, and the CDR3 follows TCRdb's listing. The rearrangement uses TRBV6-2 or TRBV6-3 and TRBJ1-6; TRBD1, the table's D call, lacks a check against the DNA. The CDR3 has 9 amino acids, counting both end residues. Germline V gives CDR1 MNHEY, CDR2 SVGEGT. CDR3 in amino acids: CASTPGRQK.

The CDR3 DNA reads TGTGCCAGCAGCCCCGGGACTAGCGGGGGAGGTGAGCAGTTCTTC. Amino acid sequence: CASSPGTSGGGEQFF. J is TRBJ2-1 and V is TRBV11-2; 14 bases line up with TRBD2. The length of the CDR3 is 15 residues. Germline trimming cut 5 bases from V and 9 bases from J; bases unmatched to any gene: 6. Germline CDR1 SGHAT, CDR2 FQNNGV.

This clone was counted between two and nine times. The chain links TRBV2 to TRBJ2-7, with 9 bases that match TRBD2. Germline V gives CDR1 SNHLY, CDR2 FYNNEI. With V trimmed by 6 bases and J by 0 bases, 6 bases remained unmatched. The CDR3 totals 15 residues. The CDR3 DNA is TGTGCCAGCAGCGTTTCTAGCGGGGTCTCCTACGAGCAGTACTTC. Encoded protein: CASSVSSGVSYEQYF.

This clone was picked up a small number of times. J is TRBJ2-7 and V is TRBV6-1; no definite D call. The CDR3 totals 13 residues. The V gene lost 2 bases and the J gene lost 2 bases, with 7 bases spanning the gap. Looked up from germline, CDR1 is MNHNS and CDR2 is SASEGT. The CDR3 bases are TGTGCCAGCAGTGAACTTGGCACCTACGAGCAGTACTTC. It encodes CASSELGTYEQYF.

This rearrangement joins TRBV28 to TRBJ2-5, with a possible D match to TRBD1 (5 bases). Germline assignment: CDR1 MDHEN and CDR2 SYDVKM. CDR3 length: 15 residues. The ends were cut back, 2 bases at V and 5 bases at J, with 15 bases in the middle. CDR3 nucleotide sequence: TGTGCCAGCAGTTTAAAGGCCCAGGGATGGGAGACCCAGTACTTC. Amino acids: CASSLKAQGWETQYF.

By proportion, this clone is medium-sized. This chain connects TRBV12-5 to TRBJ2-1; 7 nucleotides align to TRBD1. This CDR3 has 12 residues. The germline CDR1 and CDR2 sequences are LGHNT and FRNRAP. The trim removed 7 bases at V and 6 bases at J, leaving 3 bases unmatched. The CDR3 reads CASETGVNEQFF. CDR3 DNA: TGTGCTAGTGAAACAGGGGTCAATGAGCAGTTCTTC. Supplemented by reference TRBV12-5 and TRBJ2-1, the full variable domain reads DARVTQTPRHKVTEMGQEVTMRCQPILGHNTVFWYRQTMMQGLELLAYFRNRAPLDDSGMPKDRFSAEMPDATLATLKIQPSEPRDSAVYFCASETGVNEQFFGPGTRLTVL.

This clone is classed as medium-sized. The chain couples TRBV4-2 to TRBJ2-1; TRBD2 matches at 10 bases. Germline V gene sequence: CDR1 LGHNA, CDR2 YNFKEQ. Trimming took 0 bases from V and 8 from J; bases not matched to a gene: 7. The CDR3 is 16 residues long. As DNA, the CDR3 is TGTGCCAGCAGCCAAGAAGGAGCGGGGGGGCCCGATGAGCAGTTCTTC. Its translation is CASSQEGAGGPDEQFF.

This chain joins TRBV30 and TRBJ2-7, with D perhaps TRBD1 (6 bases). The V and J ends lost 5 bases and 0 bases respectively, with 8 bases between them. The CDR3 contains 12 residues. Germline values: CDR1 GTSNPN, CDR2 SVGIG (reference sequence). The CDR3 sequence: CAWGDTSYEQYF. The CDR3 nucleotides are TGTGCCTGGGGGGACACCTCCTACGAGCAGTACTTC.

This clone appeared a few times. The CDR3 reads CAISAGPYTGELFF. CDR3 bases: TGTGCCATCAGTGCGGGACCGTACACCGGGGAGCTGTTTTTT. The genes are TRBV10-3 and TRBJ2-2; tentatively, D is TRBD1 or TRBD2 (5 bases each). Trimming pared 4 bases from V and 3 bases from J, leaving 9 bases between. This CDR3 contains 14 residues. Germline CDR1 ENHRY, CDR2 SYGVKD.

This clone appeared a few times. CDR3 bases: TGTGCCACCAGGAGGTCGGACACTTCACCTTTCTTT. This translates into CATRRSDTSPFF. J is TRBJ1-1 and V is TRBV6-1, with D maybe TRBD1 (5 bases). Germline values: CDR1 MNHNS, CDR2 SASEGT. The CDR3 is 12 amino acids. V lost 10 bases, J lost 12 bases, and 21 bases lay in between.